This T cell receptor (beta chain) was found in a study of blood T cell repertoires in COVID-19. Germline CDR1 and CDR2: SEHNR and FQNEAQ (reference sequence). Trimming pared 4 bases from V and 5 bases from J, leaving 8 bases between. The CDR3 extends over 12 amino acids. Only in-frame clones appear in the TCRdb table, and some are missing; sequencing was by immunoSEQ multiplex PCR. This table holds about 220,000 clones, 82% found once. Points on this clone: The sample contains more than one DNA sequence encoding this CDR3.

The specimen was PBMCs or T cells enriched from blood (not recorded which). This TCR derives from a woman aged 55-75 years who had recovered from COVID-19. This sequence joins TRBV7-9 and TRBJ1-2; weak D call: TRBD1 (5 bases). CDR3 coding DNA: TGTGCCAGCAGCTCTCAGGGTTATGGCTACACCTTC. Protein sequence: CASSSQGYGYTF.